The clone carrying this T cell receptor beta chain appeared a few times. Its antigen is as yet unknown. The study reverse transcribed the entire isolated RNA, so it sequenced expressed TCRB transcripts. TCRdb keeps only in-frame clones here, not all; method: immunoSEQ multiplex PCR. The sample lists about 330,000 clones; 8% to 13% were seen once. The data were taken from a study of beta chain features in type 1 diabetes. The CDR3 is 12 amino acids. CDR1 is SGHNT, CDR2 YYREEE, per germline (reference sequence). Trimming removed 2 bases from V and 6 bases from J, with 7 bases in between. Study-level results: In type 1 diabetes patients, VDJ junctions had fewer insertions; deletions at these junctions were more frequent.

The TCR was taken from a woman younger than 45 in good health. J is TRBJ2-3 and V is TRBV5-4, with D maybe TRBD2 (5 bases). The specimen sequenced was naive CD4+ T cells from blood. The CDR3 sequence: CASSFPGDTQYF. CDR3 coding DNA: TGTGCCAGCAGCTTCCCGGGGGATACGCAGTATTTT.